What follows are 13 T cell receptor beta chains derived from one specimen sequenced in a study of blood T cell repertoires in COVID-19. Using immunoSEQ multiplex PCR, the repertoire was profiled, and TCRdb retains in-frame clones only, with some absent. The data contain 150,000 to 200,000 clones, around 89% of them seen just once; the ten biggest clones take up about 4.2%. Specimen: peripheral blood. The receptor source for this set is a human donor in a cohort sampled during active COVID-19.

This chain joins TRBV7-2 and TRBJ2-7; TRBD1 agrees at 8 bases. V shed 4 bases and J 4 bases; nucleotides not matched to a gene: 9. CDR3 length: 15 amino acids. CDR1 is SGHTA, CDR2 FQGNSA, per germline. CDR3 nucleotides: TGTGCCAGCAGCTCACAGGGGGGACTCAATTACGAGCAGTACTTC. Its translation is CASSSQGGLNYEQYF.

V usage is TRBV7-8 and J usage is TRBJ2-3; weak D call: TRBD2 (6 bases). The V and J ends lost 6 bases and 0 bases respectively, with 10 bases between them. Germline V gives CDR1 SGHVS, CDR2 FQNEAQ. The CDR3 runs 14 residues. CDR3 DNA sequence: TGTGCCAGCAGTTCCGGGACTAGCACAGATACGCAGTATTTT. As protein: CASSSGTSTDTQYF.

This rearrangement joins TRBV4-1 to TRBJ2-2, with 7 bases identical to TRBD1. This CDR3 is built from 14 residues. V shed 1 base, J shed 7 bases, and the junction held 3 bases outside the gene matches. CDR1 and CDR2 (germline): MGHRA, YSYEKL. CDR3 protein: CASSQGGGSGELFF. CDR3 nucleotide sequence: TGCGCCAGCAGCCAAGGAGGGGGCAGCGGGGAGCTGTTTTTT.

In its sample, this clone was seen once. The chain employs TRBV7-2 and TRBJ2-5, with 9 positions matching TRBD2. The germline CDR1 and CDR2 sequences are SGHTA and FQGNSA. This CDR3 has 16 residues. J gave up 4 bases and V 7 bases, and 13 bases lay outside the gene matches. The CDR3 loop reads CASTPDLTAGGETQYF. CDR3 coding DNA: TGTGCCAGCACCCCCGACCTAACAGCGGGGGGAGAGACCCAGTACTTC.

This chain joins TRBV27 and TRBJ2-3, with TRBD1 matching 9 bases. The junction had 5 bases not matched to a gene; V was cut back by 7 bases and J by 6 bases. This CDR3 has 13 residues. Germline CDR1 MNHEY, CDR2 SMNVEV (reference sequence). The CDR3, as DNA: TGTGCCAGCAAAGACAGGGGGTGGGATACGCAGTATTTT. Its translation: CASKDRGWDTQYF.

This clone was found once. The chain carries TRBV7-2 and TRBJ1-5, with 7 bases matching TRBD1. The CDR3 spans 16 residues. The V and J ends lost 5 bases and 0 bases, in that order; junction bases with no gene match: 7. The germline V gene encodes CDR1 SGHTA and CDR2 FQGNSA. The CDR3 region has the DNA TGTGCCAGCAGCCGGGACAGCGCGTATAGCAATCAGCCCCAGCATTTT. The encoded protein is CASSRDSAYSNQPQHF.

In DNA form, the CDR3 reads TGTGCCAGCAGCCAAGATACCACAGGCTTTTCAAACGTGACCTTC. It specifies CASSQDTTGFSNVTF. V usage is TRBV3-1 (or the pseudogene TRBV3-2) and J usage is TRBJ1-2, with D perhaps matching TRBD1 (5 bases). Trimming cost V 0 bases and J 14 bases, with 22 bases left between them. The CDR3 has 15 amino acids. CDR1 is LGHDT, CDR2 YNNKEL, per germline (reference sequence).

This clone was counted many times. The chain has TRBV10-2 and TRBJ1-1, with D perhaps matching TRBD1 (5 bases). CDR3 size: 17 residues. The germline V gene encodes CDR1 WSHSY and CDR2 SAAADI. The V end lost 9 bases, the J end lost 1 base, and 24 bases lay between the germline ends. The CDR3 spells CARGGRGMDFWNTEAFF. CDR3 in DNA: TGCGCCAGGGGGGGGAGAGGGATGGATTTTTGGAACACTGAAGCTTTCTTT.

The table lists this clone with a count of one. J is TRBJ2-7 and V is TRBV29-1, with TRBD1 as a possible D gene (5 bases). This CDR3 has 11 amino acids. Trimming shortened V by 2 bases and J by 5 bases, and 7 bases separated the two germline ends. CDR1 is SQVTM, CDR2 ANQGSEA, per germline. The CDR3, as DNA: TGCAGCGTTGAATTCAGGGACGAGCAGTACTTC. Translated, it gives CSVEFRDEQYF.

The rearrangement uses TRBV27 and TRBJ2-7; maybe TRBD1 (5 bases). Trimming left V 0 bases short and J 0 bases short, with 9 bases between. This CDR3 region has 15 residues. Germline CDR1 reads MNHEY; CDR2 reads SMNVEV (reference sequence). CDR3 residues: CASSLSWQGSYEQYF. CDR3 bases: TGTGCCAGCAGTTTATCGTGGCAGGGCTCCTACGAGCAGTACTTC.

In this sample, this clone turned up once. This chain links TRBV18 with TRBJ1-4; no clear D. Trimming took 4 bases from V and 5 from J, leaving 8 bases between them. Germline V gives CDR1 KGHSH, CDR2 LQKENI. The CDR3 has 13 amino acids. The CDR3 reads CASSRSLNEKLFF. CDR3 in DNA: TGTGCCAGCTCACGTTCCCTAAATGAAAAACTGTTTTTT.

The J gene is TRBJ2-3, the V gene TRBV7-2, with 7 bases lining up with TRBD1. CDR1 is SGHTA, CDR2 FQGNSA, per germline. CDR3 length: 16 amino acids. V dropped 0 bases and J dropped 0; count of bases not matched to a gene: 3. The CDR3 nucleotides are TGTGCCAGCAGCTTAGCGGGGACAGTGAGCACAGATACGCAGTATTTT. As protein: CASSLAGTVSTDTQYF.

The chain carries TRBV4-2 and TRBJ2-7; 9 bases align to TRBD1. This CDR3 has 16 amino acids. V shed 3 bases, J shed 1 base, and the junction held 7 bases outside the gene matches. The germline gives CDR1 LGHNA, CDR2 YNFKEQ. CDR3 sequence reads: CASSHDAGQGSYEQYF. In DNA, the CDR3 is TGTGCCAGCAGCCACGATGCGGGACAGGGATCCTACGAGCAGTACTTC.